This T cell receptor (beta chain) appears in the sequencing data of a study of cytomegalovirus exposure and HLA in healthy donors. The CDR3 is made up of 16 amino acids. Germline lookup yields CDR1 SGDLS and CDR2 YYNGEE. The V segment lost 4 bases and the J segment 8 bases; nucleotides outside the gene matches: 13. Primers: 60 Vbeta forward and 13 Jbeta reverse. Clones were read by immunoSEQ multiplex PCR, and TCRdb kept only the in-frame ones, dropping some. The sample lists tens of thousands of clones, roughly 78% occurring once. The clonotype was recovered from a man aged 35-49 years in good health and CMV-seronegative. This chain joins TRBV9 and TRBJ2-1; 9 bases fit TRBD2. Input material: PBMCs. The CDR3 here is CASSLLGRGGSDEQFF. As DNA, the CDR3 is TGTGCCAGCAGCCTTCTCGGGCGGGGGGGGTCTGATGAGCAGTTCTTC.